This TCR beta chain emerged from a study of T cell responses to AZD1222 COVID-19 vaccine. Study conclusions and caveats: Distributed over spike, vaccine-associated CD4 TCRs predominated at 160-218 and 743-854.

The table lists this clone with a few counts. The antigen is not known. Sequencing used immunoSEQ multiplex PCR; TCRdb keeps in-frame clones, though not all of them. In the table there are 60,000 to 85,000 clones, about three quarters of which are singletons. CDR1 is SGHTA, CDR2 FQGTGA, per germline. CDR3 length: 13 amino acids. Trimming removed 0 bases at V and 5 bases at J, with 4 bases between. Sequenced material: peripheral blood, taken 28 days after the second dose of the MenACWY control vaccine. The origin of this receptor is an adult who received the MenACWY meningococcal vaccine as a control. This chain links TRBV7-3 with TRBJ2-2, with D unresolved. Written as DNA, the CDR3 is TGTGCCAGCAGCTTAACGGGGACCGGGGAGCTGTTTTTT. Translation: CASSLTGTGELFF.